Listed here is a single T cell receptor (beta chain). The junction does not match germline at one end; this may be a read error. Germline assignment: CDR1 LNHDA and CDR2 SQIVND (reference sequence). The CDR3 consists of 11 residues. The sample is drawn from a study of T cell responses to AZD1222 COVID-19 vaccine. Here immunoSEQ multiplex PCR was the method, and the copy in TCRdb shows in-frame clones only, minus some. The sample includes some 140,000 clones, 93% of them seen just once. The chain couples TRBV19 to TRBJ1-1, with D hard to call. This material consisted of peripheral blood, taken on day 0 of AZD1222 vaccination. The source is an adult in good health. This CDR3 reads CASRIGSKAFF. CDR3 sequence (DNA): TGTGCCAGTAGGATAGGTAGTAAGGCTTTCTTT.